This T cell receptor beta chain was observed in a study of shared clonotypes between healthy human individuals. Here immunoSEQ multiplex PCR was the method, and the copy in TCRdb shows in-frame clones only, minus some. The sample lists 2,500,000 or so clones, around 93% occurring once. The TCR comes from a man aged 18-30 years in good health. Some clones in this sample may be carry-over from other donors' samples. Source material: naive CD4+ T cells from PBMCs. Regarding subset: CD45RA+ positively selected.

The CDR3 protein is CASSLQTGWKAFF. CDR3 nucleotide sequence: TGTGCCAGCAGCTTACAAACGGGATGGAAAGCTTTCTTT. The gene calls are TRBV7-3 and TRBJ1-1; D uncertain. Trimming took off 2 bases at V and 9 bases at J, with 13 bases between the two ends. This CDR3 comprises 13 residues. Germline V gives CDR1 SGHTA, CDR2 FQGTGA.